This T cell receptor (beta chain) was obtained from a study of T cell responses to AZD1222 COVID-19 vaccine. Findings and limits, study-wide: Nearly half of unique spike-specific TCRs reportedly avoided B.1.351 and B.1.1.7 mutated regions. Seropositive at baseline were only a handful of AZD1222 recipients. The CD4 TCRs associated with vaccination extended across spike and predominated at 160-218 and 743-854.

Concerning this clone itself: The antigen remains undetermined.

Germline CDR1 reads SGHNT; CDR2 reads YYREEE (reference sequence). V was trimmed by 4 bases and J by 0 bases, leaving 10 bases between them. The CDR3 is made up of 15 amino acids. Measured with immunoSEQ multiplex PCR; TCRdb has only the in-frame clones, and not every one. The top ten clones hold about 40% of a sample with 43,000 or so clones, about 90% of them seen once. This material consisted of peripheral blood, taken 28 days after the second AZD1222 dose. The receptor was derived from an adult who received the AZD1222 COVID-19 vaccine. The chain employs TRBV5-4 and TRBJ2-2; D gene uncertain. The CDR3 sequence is CASSPELANTGELFF. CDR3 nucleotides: TGTGCCAGCAGCCCAGAACTCGCGAACACCGGGGAGCTGTTTTTT.